Each of the 2 T cell receptor beta chains below was sequenced from the same sample in a study of T cell repertoires in aging, cancer and after chemotherapy. Peripheral blood genomic DNA, not sorted cells or RNA, was the template. Rearranged V-D-J TRB sequences were amplified with a mixed TRB-A/B primer pool. MiXCR, applied by TCRdb to the multiplex PCR reads, yields one record per CDR3 protein. The sample lists around 13,000 distinct CDR3 sequences, roughly 20% seen once, with roughly 5.6% in the top ten. The specimen sequenced was blood. These receptors all stem from a human donor in good health.

This clonotype qualifies as medium-sized (0.01 to 0.1%). V gene TRBV19 combines with J gene TRBJ2-1; a possible D gene is TRBD1 (6 bases). V lost 10 bases to trimming and J lost 2 bases, with 18 bases between them. The germline V gene has CDR1 LNHDA and CDR2 SQIVND (reference sequence). The CDR3 spans 15 residues. The CDR3 here is CANNSDRDTYNEQFF. CDR3 nucleotide sequence: TGTGCCAACAACTCCGACCGGGACACCTACAATGAGCAGTTCTTC.

V and J are TRBV13 and TRBJ2-3; 14 bases map to TRBD2. This CDR3 has 16 amino acids. V was pared by 4 bases and J by 5 bases, with 5 bases of the junction left unmatched. The V gene's germline CDR1 is PRHDT and CDR2 FYEKMQ (reference sequence). The CDR3 bases are TGTGCCAGCAGCTCCCGACTAGCGGGGGGGCGAGATACGCAGTATTTT. It translates to CASSSRLAGGRDTQYF.